Listed below are T cell receptor beta chains from one sample, sequenced in a study of graft-versus-host responses after intestinal transplantation. These TCRs are of unknown antigen specificity. TCRdb keeps only in-frame clones here, not all; method: immunoSEQ multiplex PCR. The sample records roughly 110,000 clones, about 92% being singletons. Source: unstimulated CD8+ T cells sorted from spleen or lymph node cells, taken before transplant. The receptors shown here come from a human donor who was the organ donor for an intestinal transplant. Each CDR3 is given with its conserved first and last residue. Each record gives: J gene, clone size, V gene, D gene, CDR3 DNA, CDR3 protein. The D gene is left open where the match is weak. Clone sizes are given selectively: once, few, many, or a class where the clone is expanded.

TRBJ2-7,.,TRBV27,.,TGTGCCAGCAGTTCCTCGACCCTCGAGCAGTACTTC,CASSSSTLEQYF
TRBJ1-2,.,TRBV2,.,TGTGCCAGCCCGAAGGGGGGCGGCTACACCTTC,CASPKGGGYTF
TRBJ2-5,.,TRBV7-9,TRBD2,TGTGCCAGCAGCTTAGCGGCTAGCGGGAGCGGGGAGACCCAGTACTTC,CASSLAASGSGETQYF
TRBJ2-7,.,TRBV5-4,.,TGTGCCAGCAGCTTGACTGGGTCCTACGAGCAGTACTTC,CASSLTGSYEQYF
TRBJ2-1,.,TRBV6-5,.,TGTGCCAGCAGTTATTCGGTCGGTGAGCAGTTCTTC,CASSYSVGEQFF
TRBJ2-7,.,TRBV29-1,.,TGCAGCGCGGTCGGGATGGGCGAGCAGTACTTC,CSAVGMGEQYF
TRBJ2-1,.,TRBV7-2,.,TGTGCCAGCAGCTTACCTGTCACGTCTGTCGGCCGAACTGAGCAGTTCTTC,CASSLPVTSVGRTEQFF
TRBJ1-1,.,TRBV28,TRBD1,TGTGCCAGCAGTCCCGACAGGGAATACACTGAAGCTTTCTTT,CASSPDREYTEAFF
TRBJ2-7,.,TRBV2,.,TGTGCCAGCAGGGCGCTAGCCGGCTCCTACGAGCAGTACTTC,CASRALAGSYEQYF
TRBJ2-5,.,TRBV4-1,TRBD2,TGCGCCAGCAGCCAAGTCTTGGGACTAGCGGGAGGTTTAGAAGAGACCCAGTACTTC,CASSQVLGLAGGLEETQYF
TRBJ2-7,.,TRBV6-1,TRBD1,TGTGCCAGCAGTGAATGGGGACAGGGAAGCTCCTACGAGCAGTACTTC,CASSEWGQGSSYEQYF
TRBJ1-5,.,TRBV19,.,TGTGCCAGTAGTATCCCTGTCGCAGATAGCAATCAGCCCCAGCATTTT,CASSIPVADSNQPQHF
TRBJ1-1,few,TRBV6-5,.,TGTGCCAGCAGTTACCAGGGGACTTTGAACACTGAAGCTTTCTTT,CASSYQGTLNTEAFF
TRBJ2-1,.,TRBV10-1,.,TGCGCCAGCAGTCAGACTGGGAATGAGCAGTTCTTC,CASSQTGNEQFF
TRBJ2-7,once,TRBV6-5,TRBD1,TGTGCCAGCAGAGGACAGGTCTACCCCTACGAGCAGTACTTC,CASRGQVYPYEQYF
TRBJ1-1,.,TRBV19,TRBD1,TGTGCCAGTAGTACCACACCCGACAGGGGACCTGAAGCTTTCTTT,CASSTTPDRGPEAFF
TRBJ2-2,.,TRBV19,.,TGTGCCAGTAGTATGCTAGGGGCCTACACCGGGGAGCTGTTTTTT,CASSMLGAYTGELFF
TRBJ2-7,.,TRBV29-1,.,TGCAGCGTTACGGGACGCCCCTCCTCTCCCTACGAGCAGTACTTC,CSVTGRPSSPYEQYF
TRBJ2-7,.,TRBV5-6,TRBD2,TGTGCCAGCAGCTTGGGCGGGAGTCGCAACGAGCAGTACTTC,CASSLGGSRNEQYF
TRBJ2-6,.,TRBV25-1,.,TGTGCCAGCAGTGCTGGGGCCAACGTCCTGACTTTC,CASSAGANVLTF
TRBJ1-3,once,TRBV5-1,.,TGCGCCAGCAACGTAGGGGGAAACACCATATATTTT,CASNVGGNTIYF
TRBJ1-2,.,TRBV15,TRBD1,TGTGCCACCAGCCTACAGGGGAACTATGGCTACACCTTC,CATSLQGNYGYTF
TRBJ2-2,.,TRBV5-6,.,TGTGCCAGCAGCCTTGGGGCGGTTACCGGGGAGCTGTTTTTT,CASSLGAVTGELFF
TRBJ2-7,once,TRBV2,.,TGTGCCAGCAGTGAAGGAAACAGAGCCTACGAGCAGTACTTC,CASSEGNRAYEQYF
TRBJ1-2,.,TRBV7-2,.,TGTGCCAGCAGCTTAGGGGGCTATGGCTACACCTTC,CASSLGGYGYTF
TRBJ2-3,.,TRBV4-3,.,TGCGCCAGCAGCCAAAGGACCCACCCCCCAGATACGCAGTATTTT,CASSQRTHPPDTQYF
TRBJ2-1,.,TRBV4-1,TRBD2,TGCGCCAGCAGCCAGGCGTCCGGGACTATAATCAATGAGCAGTTCTTC,CASSQASGTIINEQFF
TRBJ2-7,.,TRBV5-5,TRBD2,TGTGCCAGCAGCCCCCGGGGGGGGGACGAGCAGTACTTC,CASSPRGGDEQYF
TRBJ2-1,.,TRBV5-1,.,TGCGCCAGCAGCTTGGGAGGGGGGCCCCGGGATGAGCAGTTCTTC,CASSLGGGPRDEQFF
TRBJ2-7,.,TRBV4-1,.,TGCGCCAGCAGCCAGGATCACCACAGGTCTAAAAACGAGCAGTACTTC,CASSQDHHRSKNEQYF
TRBJ1-4,.,TRBV7-9,.,TGTGCCAGCAGCTTATGGGATTGGGCTAATGAAAAACTGTTTTTT,CASSLWDWANEKLFF
TRBJ2-7,.,TRBV4-1,TRBD2,TGCGCCAGCAGCCAAGATTCGGGGGAGGGTGTCTACGAGCAGTACTTC,CASSQDSGEGVYEQYF
TRBJ2-1,.,TRBV5-1,TRBD2,TGCGCCAGCGGGGTTCGAGCGGGAGAGGGAATTGAGCAGTTCTTC,CASGVRAGEGIEQFF
TRBJ2-3,.,TRBV19,TRBD2,TGTGCCAGTAGTATACTAGCGGGAGCCACAGATACGCAGTATTTT,CASSILAGATDTQYF
TRBJ1-1,.,TRBV5-6,.,TGTGCCAGCAGCTTGGGGATGGGGTACGAAGCTTTCTTT,CASSLGMGYEAFF
TRBJ1-4,.,TRBV7-9,.,TGTGCCAGCAGCTTAGAAGGGACGGGAACTAATGAAAAACTGTTTTTT,CASSLEGTGTNEKLFF
TRBJ2-5,.,TRBV4-2,.,TGTGCCAGCAGCCAAGAGGGTAAAGAGACCCAGTACTTC,CASSQEGKETQYF
TRBJ2-1,once,TRBV19,TRBD2,TGTGCCAGTAGTATGAAGGCTAGCGGGATGGATGAGCAGTTCTTC,CASSMKASGMDEQFF
TRBJ2-7,.,TRBV7-9,.,TGTGCCAGCAGCTCGGGACGAACCTACGAGCAGTACTTC,CASSSGRTYEQYF
TRBJ1-1,.,TRBV30,TRBD1,TGTGCCTGGAGGAGGGGACAGGTTGAAGCTTTCTTT,CAWRRGQVEAFF
TRBJ1-2,.,TRBV6-1,TRBD1,TGTGCCAGCAAAGGGACAGCTTATGGCTACACCTTC,CASKGTAYGYTF
TRBJ2-5,.,TRBV7-2,TRBD2,TGTGCCAGCAGCTCCCCCTGGACTAGCGGCTTCAGGACCCAGTACTTC,CASSSPWTSGFRTQYF
TRBJ1-1,once,TRBV4-1,.,TGCGCCAGCAGCCAAGATGGGGTAGGGAACACTGAAGCTTTCTTT,CASSQDGVGNTEAFF
TRBJ2-7,once,TRBV10-3,TRBD2,TGTGCCATCAGTGAGTCACTAGCGGGAGCCTTCAGCTCCTACGAGCAGTACTTC,CAISESLAGAFSSYEQYF
TRBJ2-3,.,TRBV7-9,TRBD2,TGTGCCAGCAGCTTACCGGGAGGCTCCACAGATACGCAGTATTTT,CASSLPGGSTDTQYF
TRBJ2-3,.,TRBV6-4,.,TGTGCCAGCACCCACCGCACAGATACGCAGTATTTT,CASTHRTDTQYF
TRBJ2-1,.,TRBV5-5,.,TGTGCCAGCAGCTTGTTTAGGAGCTCCTACAATGAGCAGTTCTTC,CASSLFRSSYNEQFF
TRBJ2-3,.,TRBV15,.,TGTGCCACCAGCATGCGGGGGCCTACAGATACGCAGTATTTT,CATSMRGPTDTQYF
TRBJ2-7,.,TRBV30,.,TGTGCCTGGAGTCTTGGGGGTCCTGGCGAGCAGTACTTC,CAWSLGGPGEQYF
TRBJ1-5,few,TRBV5-1,.,TGCGCCAGCAGCCTGGGGGGGGCAAGCAATCAGCCCCAGCATTTT,CASSLGGASNQPQHF
TRBJ1-6,.,TRBV4-2,.,TGTGCCAGCAGCCAAACAGGGAGCTATAATTCACCCCTCCACTTT,CASSQTGSYNSPLHF
TRBJ2-3,.,TRBV6-1,.,TGTGCCAGCCGTGGAGGGCCGGGAGATACGCAGTATTTT,CASRGGPGDTQYF
TRBJ1-1,.,TRBV4-1,.,TGCGCCAGCAGCCAAGAGCCAGACGGGGTTATCACTGAAGCTTTCTTT,CASSQEPDGVITEAFF
TRBJ2-1,.,TRBV27,.,TGTGCCAGCAGTCAACTCGGGGAGAGCAATGAGCAGTTCTTC,CASSQLGESNEQFF
TRBJ2-3,.,TRBV9,TRBD1,TGTGTCAGCAGCCCCCGACAGGGGGCTAGCACAGATACGCAGTATTTT,CVSSPRQGASTDTQYF
TRBJ2-3,.,TRBV18,.,TGTGCCAGCTCAACCGGGGTCGTGACAGATACGCAGTATTTT,CASSTGVVTDTQYF
TRBJ2-1,.,TRBV4-3,.,TGCGCCAGCAGCCAAGAACCGGAGCATTCTATAGATTACAATGAGCAGTTCTTC,CASSQEPEHSIDYNEQFF
TRBJ2-5,.,TRBV9,TRBD2,TGTGCCAGCAGCCCGTTTTTTACGGGAGGGCAAGAGACCCAGTACTTC,CASSPFFTGGQETQYF
TRBJ2-3,once,TRBV13,.,TGTGCCAGCAGCTTAGGCAGGGAGACAGATACGCAGTATTTT,CASSLGRETDTQYF